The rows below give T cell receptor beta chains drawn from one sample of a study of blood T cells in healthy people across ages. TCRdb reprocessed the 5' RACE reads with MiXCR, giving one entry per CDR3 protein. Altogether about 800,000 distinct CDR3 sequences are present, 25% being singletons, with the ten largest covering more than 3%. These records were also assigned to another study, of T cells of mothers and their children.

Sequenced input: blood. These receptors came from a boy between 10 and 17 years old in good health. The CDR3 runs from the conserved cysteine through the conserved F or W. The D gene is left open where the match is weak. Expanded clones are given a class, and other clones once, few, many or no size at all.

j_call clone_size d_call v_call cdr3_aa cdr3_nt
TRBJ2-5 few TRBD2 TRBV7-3 CASSPGGLQETQYF TGTGCCAGCAGCCCGGGAGGGCTACAAGAGACCCAGTACTTC
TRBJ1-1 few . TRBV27 CASSLIGLGTEAFF TGTGCCAGCAGTTTGATAGGGTTAGGCACTGAAGCTTTCTTT
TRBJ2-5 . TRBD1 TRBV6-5 CASSYSDRGQETQYF TGTGCCAGCAGTTACTCCGACAGGGGCCAAGAGACCCAGTACTTC
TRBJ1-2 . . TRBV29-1 CSVVLQGNYGYTF TGCAGCGTTGTCCTACAGGGTAACTATGGCTACACCTTC
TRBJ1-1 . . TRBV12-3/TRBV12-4 CASSFGGALNTEAFF TGTGCCAGCAGTTTCGGGGGGGCTTTGAACACTGAAGCTTTCTTT
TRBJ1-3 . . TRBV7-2 CASSSRPGVTGNTIYF TGTGCCAGCAGCTCCCGTCCGGGGGTCACAGGAAACACCATATATTTT
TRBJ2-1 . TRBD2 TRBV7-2 CASSLASLAGEQFF TGTGCCAGCAGCTTAGCATCGCTAGCGGGAGAGCAGTTCTTC
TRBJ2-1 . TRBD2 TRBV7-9 CASRVAGFYNEQFF TGTGCCAGCAGAGTAGCGGGGTTCTACAATGAGCAGTTCTTC
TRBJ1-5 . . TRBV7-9 CASSLDSGRSNQPQHF TGTGCCAGCAGCTTAGATTCCGGGAGAAGCAATCAGCCCCAGCATTTT
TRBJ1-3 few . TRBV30 CAWTVQGMRISGNTIYF TGTGCCTGGACGGTGCAGGGAATGAGAATCTCTGGAAACACCATATATTTT
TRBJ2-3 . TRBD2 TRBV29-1 CSAKTSGTDTQYF TGCAGCGCCAAAACTAGCGGCACAGATACGCAGTATTTT
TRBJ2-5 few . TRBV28 CASSFGGSSKTQYF TGTGCCAGCAGTTTCGGCGGATCCTCCAAGACCCAGTACTTC
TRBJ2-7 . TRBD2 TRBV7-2 CASSSKGSGRTYEQYF TGTGCCAGCAGCTCAAAAGGTAGCGGGAGAACCTACGAGCAGTACTTC
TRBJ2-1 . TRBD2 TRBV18 CASSPPGSGTYNEQFF TGTGCCAGCTCACCACCAGGAAGCGGGACTTACAATGAGCAGTTCTTC
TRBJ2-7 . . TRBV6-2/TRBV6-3 CASSLPGLDEQYF TGTGCCAGCAGTTTACCGGGGTTGGACGAGCAGTACTTC
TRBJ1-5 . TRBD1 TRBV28 CASRTGVPSKQPQHF TGTGCCAGCAGAACAGGGGTACCCTCAAAACAGCCCCAGCATTTT
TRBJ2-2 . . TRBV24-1 CATSDRGVTGELFF TGTGCCACCAGTGATAGAGGGGTCACCGGGGAGCTGTTTTTT
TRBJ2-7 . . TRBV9 CASSVDTGAYEQYF TGTGCCAGCAGCGTAGACACCGGGGCCTACGAGCAGTACTTC
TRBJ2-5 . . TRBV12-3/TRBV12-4 CASSLTTSGETQYF TGTGCCAGCAGTTTGACTACGTCGGGCGAGACCCAGTACTTC
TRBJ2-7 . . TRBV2 CASSLWESISYEQYF TGTGCCAGCAGCCTGTGGGAATCTATCTCCTACGAGCAGTACTTC
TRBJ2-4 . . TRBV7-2 CASSLGMHLAKNIQYF TGTGCCAGCAGCTTAGGGATGCACTTAGCCAAAAACATTCAGTACTTC
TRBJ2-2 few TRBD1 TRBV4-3 CASSQGRGLTGELFF TGCGCCAGCAGCCAAGGCAGGGGGCTTACCGGGGAGCTGTTTTTT
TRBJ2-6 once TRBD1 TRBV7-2 CASSLPLGLSDRGHSGANVLTF TGTGCCAGCAGCTTACCGCTAGGCTTGTCGGACAGGGGGCACTCTGGGGCCAACGTCCTGACTTTC
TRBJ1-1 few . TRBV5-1 CASSSAGQGRYTEAFF TGCGCCAGCAGCTCGGCCGGGCAGGGGCGGTACACTGAAGCTTTCTTT
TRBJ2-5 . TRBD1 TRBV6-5 CASREQGARRETQYF TGTGCCAGCAGGGAACAGGGGGCGCGGAGGGAGACCCAGTACTTC
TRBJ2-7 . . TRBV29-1 CSAGTALGEQYF TGCAGCGCCGGGACTGCGCTAGGCGAGCAGTACTTC
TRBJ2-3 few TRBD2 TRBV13 CASSSAAGDTDTQYF TGTGCCAGCAGCTCGGCAGCGGGGGACACAGATACGCAGTATTTT
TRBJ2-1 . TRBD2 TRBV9 CASSGGLAGESSYNEQFF TGTGCCAGCAGCGGCGGACTAGCGGGAGAGTCGTCCTACAATGAGCAGTTCTTC
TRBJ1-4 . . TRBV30 CAWSPPGLENEKLFF TGTGCCTGGAGTCCTCCGGGACTGGAGAATGAAAAACTGTTTTTT
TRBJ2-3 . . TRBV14 CASSAVLDTQYF TGCGCCAGCAGCGCAGTTTTAGATACGCAGTATTTT
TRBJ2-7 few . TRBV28 CASSFKIGTPENYEQYF TGTGCCAGCAGTTTTAAGATCGGGACACCCGAGAACTACGAGCAGTACTTC
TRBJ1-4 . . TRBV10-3 CAIRRGVNEKLFF TGTGCCATCAGACGCGGGGTCAATGAAAAACTGTTTTTT
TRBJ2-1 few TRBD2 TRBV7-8 CASSPRGGEYNEQFF TGTGCCAGCAGCCCCCGTGGGGGGGAATACAATGAGCAGTTCTTC
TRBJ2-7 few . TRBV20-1 CSAPRGHLGEQYF TGCAGTGCTCCTCGGGGGCATCTCGGCGAGCAGTACTTC
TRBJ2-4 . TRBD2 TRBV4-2 CASSPLRVSRTSGGHIQYF TGTGCCAGCAGCCCCCTCCGGGTTTCTCGGACTAGTGGAGGCCACATTCAGTACTTC
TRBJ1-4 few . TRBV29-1 CSVLVTPYEKLFF TGCAGCGTTCTCGTTACACCATATGAAAAACTGTTTTTT
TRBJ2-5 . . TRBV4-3 CASSQDSKGRETQYF TGCGCCAGCAGCCAAGATAGTAAGGGACGAGAGACCCAGTACTTC
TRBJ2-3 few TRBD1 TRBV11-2 CASSRRTGTQYF TGTGCCAGCAGCCGACGGACAGGGACGCAGTATTTT
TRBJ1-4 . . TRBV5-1 CASSAGGINEKLFF TGCGCCAGCAGCGCCGGGGGGATTAATGAAAAACTGTTTTTT
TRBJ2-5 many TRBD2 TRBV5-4 CASSLGLDQETQYF TGTGCCAGCAGCCTGGGACTAGATCAAGAGACCCAGTACTTC
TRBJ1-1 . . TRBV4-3 CASSQVLKNTEAFF TGCGCCAGCAGCCAAGTGCTTAAGAACACTGAAGCTTTCTTT
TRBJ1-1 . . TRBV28 CASSLYAREGEAFF TGTGCCAGCAGTTTATATGCCCGAGAGGGGGAGGCTTTCTTT
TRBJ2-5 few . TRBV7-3 CASSLGGTVGETQYF TGTGCCAGCAGCTTAGGAGGGACAGTTGGAGAGACCCAGTACTTC
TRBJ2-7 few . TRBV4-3 CASSQDGGGGYEQYF TGCGCCAGCAGCCAAGATGGGGGAGGGGGCTACGAGCAGTACTTC
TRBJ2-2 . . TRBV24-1 CATSEGFAGELFF TGTGCCACCAGTGAGGGTTTTGCAGGGGAGCTGTTTTTT
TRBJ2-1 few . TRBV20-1 CSGQGNLGNEQFF TGCAGTGGCCAGGGGAATTTAGGCAATGAGCAGTTCTTC
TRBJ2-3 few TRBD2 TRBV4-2 CASSQDGEGSADTQYF TGTGCCAGCAGCCAAGATGGGGAGGGCTCCGCAGATACGCAGTATTTT
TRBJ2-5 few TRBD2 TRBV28 CASTRTGGETQYF TGTGCCAGCACTCGGACGGGGGGAGAGACCCAGTACTTC
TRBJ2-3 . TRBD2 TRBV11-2 CASSLVTPGGIDTQYF TGTGCCAGCAGCTTAGTAACTCCGGGAGGGATAGATACGCAGTATTTT
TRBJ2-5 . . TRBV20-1 CSASPSDQTQYF TGCAGTGCTAGTCCTAGCGATCAGACCCAGTACTTC
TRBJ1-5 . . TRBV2 CASTLISGGSNQPQHF TGTGCCAGCACCCTTATTTCGGGGGGTAGCAATCAGCCCCAGCATTTT
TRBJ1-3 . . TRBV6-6 CASSYSSSLLNTIYF TGTGCCAGCAGTTACTCGAGTTCCCTGCTTAACACCATATATTTT
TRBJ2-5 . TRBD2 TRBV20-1 CSATSLAGFETQYF TGCAGTGCTACCTCCTTAGCGGGGTTTGAGACCCAGTACTTC
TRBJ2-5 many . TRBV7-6 CASRWGRGHGETQYF TGTGCCAGCAGGTGGGGGAGAGGCCACGGAGAGACCCAGTACTTC
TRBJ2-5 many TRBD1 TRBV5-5 CASSLGYLDRGAETQYF TGTGCCAGCAGCTTGGGGTATCTGGACAGGGGGGCAGAGACCCAGTACTTC
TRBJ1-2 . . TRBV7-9 CASSLFWDTENYGYTF TGTGCCAGCAGCTTATTTTGGGACACCGAAAACTATGGCTACACCTTC
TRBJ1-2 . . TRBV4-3 CASSSNPGTNYGYTF TGCGCCAGCAGCTCGAACCCGGGGACTAACTATGGCTACACCTTC